This TCR beta chain was retrieved from a study of memory CD8 T cells in hepatitis C reinfection (dated by TCRdb to between 2016 and 2019). At the level of the whole study: Of the five donors, three spontaneously resolved two consecutive HCV infections, and two cleared a primary infection but developed chronic infection after reinfection. Samples for the late or post reinfection time point were taken from 12 to 24 weeks after reinfection was detected. Across an HCV reinfection episode in four or five donors, the study followed the TCR beta repertoire of virus-specific CD8 T cells over time. In the reinfection study, participants who had resolved a prior HCV infection were followed every 3 months. Between 2009 and 2012, about 5 reinfection cases that had stored pre-reinfection samples were identified. A case counted as HCV reinfection when an HCV RNA test came back positive after two negative tests taken at least 60 days apart.

On this clone itself: Its antigen target is currently unknown. No base quality values were provided; no much bigger clone lies one nucleotide off.

The time point label, as the study defines it: late/post reinfection, 12 to 24 weeks after detection. TCR sequencing was performed on the sorted cells directly ex vivo, without any in vitro expansion beforehand. The donors were people who inject drugs and were enrolled in Canada's Montreal Acute Hepatitis C Cohort Study (HEPCO). As controls, total naive CD8 T cells, sorted as viable CD3+ CD8+ CD45RO-, were obtained from a couple of donors at each of the three reinfection time points. Before sorting, cryopreserved peripheral blood mononuclear cells were thawed and CD8 T cells were purified from those thawed cells. Negative selection with the MACS CD8+ T cell Isolation Kit was used to enrich CD8 T cells. Cells were sorted on a BD FACSAria II sorter using FACSDiva software, and FlowJo was used for data analysis. General findings and caveats noted by the study authors: Because the study included only 4 or 5 donors, definitive conclusions about public clonotypes linked to secondary clearance could not be reached.

The library was obtained by the immunoSEQ multiplex PCR assay. Genomic DNA was extracted from the sorted cells, and the TCR beta V, D and J regions were sequenced using the automated high-throughput method of Adaptive Biotechnologies. A two-step, bias-controlled multiplex PCR was used to amplify the CDR3 regions. An Illumina instrument was used to sequence the amplified TCR beta libraries. As for how the authors treated the data: Demultiplexed reads were processed to reduce amplification and sequencing bias, and CDR3 sequences were assigned to gene families using the IMGT database. ImmunoSEQ software version 2.0 was used to analyze the repertoire data. Clonotype lists were filtered to remove out-of-frame sequences as well as sequences containing stop codons in the CDR3. Clonotypes below 0.01% frequency were excluded because they corresponded to less than one cell. To get richness, observed richness was divided by input cell number, while evenness came from dividing Shannon entropy by log observed richness. To measure repertoire diversity and how similar the repertoire was between time points, Simpson diversity and Morisita-Horn overlap indices were applied. Clonotypes were sorted into dominant (>1%), sub-dominant (0.5-0.99%), low abundance (0.1-0.49%) or lowest abundance (<0.1%) groups. A germline index was derived by subtracting total nucleotide additions from total CDR3 length and dividing the result by total CDR3 length. The clones in this table, taken by TCRdb from immuneACCESS, are in-frame only. Not every clone is retained; where verified, under half of the shortfall comes from an unresolved V gene, and the cause of the rest is unknown. V, J and clone size reflect that table, while D and trimming were determined from the DNA. For this sample there are a few thousand clones; roughly 87% appear just once. Jointly, the top ten make up about 26% of the sample.

Including cysteine and phenylalanine, the CDR3 has 16 amino acids. Solely the CDR3 DNA is kept, with 48 bases framed from the first base. Ends trimmed: V by 0 bases, J by 3 bases; bases unmatched to a gene: 8. The germline V gene yields LGHNA for CDR1 and YSLEER for CDR2. Material for sequencing was naive CD8+ T cells sorted from blood. Interpreted using the paper, the cell subset or site label stands for: total naive CD8+CD45RO- T cells. This sequence uses TRBV4-3 and TRBJ2-7; 7 of the junction bases match TRBD2. This sequence originates from a man aged 50-59 years with hepatitis C virus infection. The CDR3 protein is CASSQDGGSIYYEQYF. The sequence in DNA is TGCGCCAGCAGCCAAGATGGCGGGAGTATCTACTACGAGCAGTACTTC.